The 30 T cell receptor beta chains below come from one sample, sequenced in a study of cytomegalovirus exposure and HLA in healthy donors. The study ran its PCR with 60 Vbeta and 13 Jbeta primers. The assay was immunoSEQ multiplex PCR, and TCRdb's table has in-frame clones only and misses some. The table includes about 200,000 clones, roughly 85% detected once. Sequencing was carried out using PBMCs. Receptor source: a man younger than 30 in good health and CMV-seronegative.

The V gene is TRBV7-9, the J gene TRBJ1-2; D gene ambiguous. Trimming removed 5 bases at V and 1 base at J, with 5 bases between. The CDR3 consists of 12 residues. Germline CDR1 and CDR2: SEHNR and FQNEAQ (reference sequence). The CDR3 DNA reads TGTGCCAGCAGCGTTTATAACTATGGCTACACCTTC. This gives the protein CASSVYNYGYTF.

This clone occurred once. The chain couples TRBV7-2 to TRBJ1-2, with 9 bases that match TRBD1. J lost 8 bases, V lost 4 bases, and 8 bases had no gene match. The CDR3 has 14 amino acids. Germline V CDR1 and CDR2: SGHTA, FQGNSA. CDR3 residues: CASSSGQGIWGYTF. In nucleotides, the CDR3 is TGTGCCAGCAGCTCTGGACAGGGGATTTGGGGCTACACCTTC. Using reference TRBV7-2 and TRBJ1-2 for the parts outside the CDR3, the full variable domain is GAGVSQSPSNKVTEKGKDVELRCDPISGHTALYWYRQSLGQGLEFLIYFQGNSAPDKSGLPSDRFSAERTGGSVSTLTIQRTQQEDSAVYLCASSSGQGIWGYTFGSGTRLTVV.

The J gene is TRBJ1-2, the V gene TRBV6-6; D may be TRBD1 (5 bases). Trimming pared 5 bases from V and 5 bases from J, leaving 12 bases between. CDR3 length: 13 amino acids. Looked up from germline, CDR1 is MNHNY and CDR2 is SVGAGI (reference sequence). The DNA of the CDR3 is TGTGCCAGCAGTCCCGGGGGGGTATATGGCTACACCTTC. It translates to CASSPGGVYGYTF.

This chain links TRBV2 with TRBJ2-3; 13 bases are a match to TRBD2. The CDR3 length is 16 residues. After removal of 4 bases from V and 1 base from J, the junction contained 2 bases not matched to a gene. Per germline, CDR1 SNHLY and CDR2 FYNNEI. The CDR3 nucleotides are TGTGCCAGCAGTGGCGGACTAGCGGGGGGCACAGATACGCAGTATTTT. Residues: CASSGGLAGGTDTQYF.

The chain has TRBV7-9 and TRBJ1-2, with 9 bases fitting TRBD1. This CDR3 region has 15 residues. The V gene's germline CDR1 is SEHNR and CDR2 FQNEAQ (reference sequence). After removal of 1 base from V and 4 bases from J, the junction contained 4 bases not matched to a gene. This CDR3 reads CASSLVDRGSYGYTF. The CDR3 coding sequence is TGTGCCAGCAGCTTAGTGGACAGGGGCAGCTATGGCTACACCTTC.

The gene calls are TRBV4-2 and TRBJ1-1; 7 nucleotides match TRBD1. The junction had 5 bases not matched to a gene; V was cut back by 0 bases and J by 4 bases. Germline-derived CDR1 and CDR2 are LGHNA and YNFKEQ. The CDR3 spans 15 residues. The CDR3: CASSQDRQGGTEAFF. CDR3 nucleotide sequence: TGTGCCAGCAGCCAAGATCGCCAGGGGGGCACTGAAGCTTTCTTT.

This chain uses TRBV6-5 with TRBJ2-7; the match to TRBD1 covers 7 bases. V lost 10 bases to trimming and J lost 5 bases; unmatched junction nucleotides: 17. CDR3 length: 15 residues. The germline V gene has CDR1 MNHEY and CDR2 SVGAGI. CDR3 residues: CAKEQGKLGAHEQYF. CDR3 coding DNA: TGTGCCAAGGAACAGGGGAAACTTGGGGCCCACGAGCAGTACTTC.

This clone was found once. The rearrangement links TRBV11-2 to TRBJ2-5, with 7 bases matching TRBD2. V trimming: 5 bases; J trimming: 1 base; junction bases outside the gene matches: 13. Germline loops: CDR1 SGHAT, CDR2 FQNNGV. The CDR3 extends over 17 amino acids. The CDR3 region has the DNA TGTGCCAGCAGCCCCTATCCCCGGGACTACTTCCAAGAGACCCAGTACTTC. It specifies CASSPYPRDYFQETQYF. The complete variable domain, with remaining parts taken from reference TRBV11-2 and TRBJ2-5, reads EAGVAQSPRYKIIEKRQSVAFWCNPISGHATLYWYQQILGQGPKLLIQFQNNGVVDDSQLPKDRFSAERLKGVDSTLKIQPAKLEDSAVYLCASSPYPRDYFQETQYFGPGTRLLVL.

The chain combines TRBV2 with TRBJ1-5; tentatively, D is TRBD1 (6 bases). The germline CDR1 and CDR2 sequences are SNHLY and FYNNEI. The CDR3 runs to 19 residues. The V end was cut by 4 bases, the J end by 0 bases, with 22 bases between. As DNA, the CDR3 is TGTGCCAGCAGTGTTTCGTCCTCCGGACAGCAGTATAGCAATCAGCCCCAGCATTTT. It encodes CASSVSSSGQQYSNQPQHF.

The chain employs TRBV18 and TRBJ2-7; 10 bases are shared with TRBD1. V was pared by 4 bases and J by 5 bases, with 5 bases of the junction left unmatched. The CDR3 runs 14 residues. Germline CDR1 is KGHSH and CDR2 is LQKENI. The CDR3 DNA reads as TGTGCCAGCTCACTCGACAGGGGGCTCAACGAGCAGTACTTC. It specifies CASSLDRGLNEQYF.

V usage is TRBV5-1 and J usage is TRBJ2-3; TRBD2 matches at 11 bases. Trimming at V came to 3 bases and at J to 2 bases, leaving 8 bases not matched to a gene. This CDR3 has 17 amino acids. Germline CDR1 is SGHRS and CDR2 is YFSETQ. CDR3 sequence: CASSSQLAGGNTDTQYF. In nucleotides, the CDR3 is TGCGCCAGCAGCTCCCAGCTAGCGGGGGGAAACACAGATACGCAGTATTTT.

This clone was detected a few times. Here the CDR3 DNA reads TGTGCCAGCAGCTGCCGGGACAGGGGCACAGATACGCAGTATTTT. Its translation: CASSCRDRGTDTQYF. J is TRBJ2-3 and V is TRBV5-6; 9 nucleotides line up with TRBD1. Trimming at V came to 3 bases and at J to 1 base, leaving 3 bases not matched to a gene. CDR3 length: 15 amino acids. Germline CDR1 SGHDT, CDR2 YYEEEE.

The gene calls are TRBV5-8 and TRBJ1-1; 8 bases agree with TRBD1. The J segment lost 6 bases and the V segment lost 2 bases, leaving 6 bases of the junction unmatched. Germline CDR1 reads SGHTS; CDR2 reads YDEGEE. This CDR3 spans 14 amino acids. In DNA form, the CDR3 reads TGTGCCAGCAGCTTACAGGGGGTGGACCCTGAAGCTTTCTTT. Translating it yields CASSLQGVDPEAFF.

The rearrangement uses TRBV5-4 and TRBJ2-1; 7 bases are a match to TRBD2. The germline V gene has CDR1 SGHNT and CDR2 YYREEE (reference sequence). CDR3 length: 14 residues. The junction had 6 bases not matched to a gene; V was cut back by 5 bases and J by 4 bases. The CDR3, as DNA: TGTGCCAGCAGTCCCGGGACTAATTACAATGAGCAGTTCTTC. It is translated as CASSPGTNYNEQFF.

The chain is built from TRBV4-1 and TRBJ2-1, with 9 bases identical to TRBD2. This CDR3 is 15 amino acids long. From germline, CDR1 is MGHRA and CDR2 YSYEKL. V shed 1 base, J shed 7 bases, and the junction held 5 bases outside the gene matches. The chain's CDR3 is CASSQGLAEGNEQFF. The CDR3 region has the DNA TGCGCCAGCAGCCAAGGACTAGCGGAAGGGAATGAGCAGTTCTTC.

This chain links TRBV10-3 with TRBJ2-3; TRBD2 aligns across 10 bases. Trimming took 10 bases from V and 5 from J; bases not matched to a gene: 9. The germline CDR1 and CDR2 sequences are ENHRY and SYGVKD. The CDR3 is made up of 14 amino acids. CDR3 bases: TGTGCCACTGCTCCAGCGGGAGGGGGAGATACGCAGTATTTT. This gives the protein CATAPAGGGDTQYF.

V is TRBV6-5 and J is TRBJ1-2; a possible D gene is TRBD1 (5 bases). The CDR3 extends over 12 amino acids. The V end was cut by 2 bases, the J end by 7 bases, with 8 bases between. Germline assignment: CDR1 MNHEY and CDR2 SVGAGI. This CDR3 reads CASSYGGTGYTF. The DNA for the CDR3 is TGTGCCAGCAGTTACGGGGGGACTGGCTACACCTTC.

In its sample, this clone was seen once. This chain connects TRBV7-2 to TRBJ1-2; possible D gene TRBD1, 5 bases. The length of the CDR3 is 15 residues. V gave up 1 base and J gave up 5 bases, with 14 bases separating them. Germline V gives CDR1 SGHTA, CDR2 FQGNSA. The CDR3 reads CASSLERAGRYGYTF. The CDR3 coding sequence is TGTGCCAGCAGCTTAGAAAGGGCAGGGAGGTATGGCTACACCTTC. Using reference TRBV7-2 and TRBJ1-2 for the parts outside the CDR3, the full variable domain is GAGVSQSPSNKVTEKGKDVELRCDPISGHTALYWYRQSLGQGLEFLIYFQGNSAPDKSGLPSDRFSAERTGGSVSTLTIQRTQQEDSAVYLCASSLERAGRYGYTFGSGTRLTVV.

The V and J genes are TRBV7-3 and TRBJ2-5; D is perhaps TRBD1 (6 bases). The CDR3 covers 16 residues. With 0 bases removed from V and 5 bases from J, the gap between germline ends came to 16 bases. Germline values: CDR1 SGHTA, CDR2 FQGTGA. The CDR3 DNA follows: TGTGCCAGCAGCTTAACGGGGGACACCAGGCGTGAGACCCAGTACTTC. Translating gives CASSLTGDTRRETQYF.

Here the CDR3 reads CASRRRTDMNTEAFF. CDR3 sequence (DNA): TGTGCCAGTCGAAGGAGGACCGACATGAACACTGAAGCTTTCTTT. J is TRBJ1-1 and V is TRBV19, with no clear D. Germline V gene data show CDR1 as LNHDA and CDR2 as SQIVND (reference sequence). This CDR3 comprises 15 residues. Trimming pared 8 bases from V and 0 bases from J, leaving 16 bases between.

To note about this clone: One junction end disagrees with the germline gene, perhaps due to a read error. V and J are TRBV7-9 and TRBJ2-7; D perhaps matches TRBD1 (6 bases). The V gene's germline CDR1 is SEHNR and CDR2 FQNEAQ (reference sequence). This CDR3 has 14 amino acids. CDR3 loop: CSSSLGIRGYEQYF. The CDR3 DNA reads as TGTTCCAGCAGCTTAGGGATCAGGGGCTACGAGCAGTACTTC.

The V and J genes are TRBV2 and TRBJ2-1; 9 nucleotides match TRBD1. The germline CDR1 and CDR2 sequences are SNHLY and FYNNEI. J lost 0 bases, V lost 4 bases, and 1 base had no gene match. This CDR3 contains 15 residues. This chain's CDR3 is CASSATGGSYNEQFF. In DNA, the CDR3 is TGTGCCAGCAGTGCGACAGGGGGCTCCTACAATGAGCAGTTCTTC.

V and J are TRBV30 and TRBJ1-2, with 12 bases lining up with TRBD1. Germline CDR1 reads GTSNPN; CDR2 reads SVGIG (reference sequence). V lost 5 bases and J lost 4; bases outside the gene matches: 14. The CDR3 is 17 residues long. The DNA for the CDR3 is TGTGCCTGGGCCGTCAGGGACAGGGGGCCCCTGGGCTATGGCTACACCTTC. Protein product: CAWAVRDRGPLGYGYTF.

The V and J genes are TRBV30 and TRBJ2-7, with 12 bases that match TRBD2. The CDR3 is 15 amino acids. Germline assignment: CDR1 GTSNPN and CDR2 SVGIG (reference sequence). Trimming at V came to 3 bases and at J to 5 bases, leaving 8 bases not matched to a gene. The CDR3 DNA follows: TGTGCCTGGAGGGAGACTAGCGGGAGCTTCGACGAGCAGTACTTC. Protein: CAWRETSGSFDEQYF.

The chain employs TRBV4-3 and TRBJ2-7; 12 bases are a match to TRBD2. This CDR3 comprises 17 residues. The V segment lost 0 bases and the J segment 0 bases; nucleotides outside the gene matches: 3. The germline gives CDR1 LGHNA, CDR2 YSLEER. The CDR3 region is CASSQERGLAGSYEQYF. In nucleotides, the CDR3 is TGCGCCAGCAGCCAAGAGCGGGGACTAGCGGGCTCCTACGAGCAGTACTTC.

The chain joins TRBV30 to TRBJ2-3; D possibly corresponds to TRBD2 (6 bases). The germline gives CDR1 GTSNPN, CDR2 SVGIG (reference sequence). Trimming shortened V by 3 bases and J by 1 base, and 20 bases separated the two germline ends. This CDR3 is built from 17 residues. CDR3 region: CAWRDPTGRRGTDTQYF. The CDR3 DNA reads as TGTGCCTGGAGGGATCCGACCGGAAGGAGGGGCACAGATACGCAGTATTTT.

This clone has just one count. The chain links TRBV7-9 to TRBJ2-7, with 7 bases matching TRBD2. Germline V lookup: CDR1 SEHNR, CDR2 FQNEAQ (reference sequence). The CDR3 covers 16 residues. Trimming took 1 base from V and 2 from J; bases not matched to a gene: 8. The CDR3 DNA follows: TGTGCCAGCAGCTTAGGTTTCGCGGGGGAGGCCTACGAGCAGTACTTC. It is translated as CASSLGFAGEAYEQYF.

The chain recombines TRBV10-3 with TRBJ2-5, with 8 bases that match TRBD1. The germline V gene has CDR1 ENHRY and CDR2 SYGVKD. V lost 2 bases, J lost 5 bases, and 4 bases stayed unmatched. The CDR3 spans 14 residues. CDR3 DNA: TGTGCCATCAGTGAGCGGACAGGGAGGGAGACCCAGTACTTC. It codes for CAISERTGRETQYF.

This chain connects TRBV5-1 to TRBJ2-5; 10 bases match TRBD1. With the DNA end fitting TRBJ2-7 better, the J assignment may be wrong. CDR1 is SGHRS and CDR2 is YFSETQ in the germline V gene. The CDR3 has 14 amino acids. In DNA form, the CDR3 reads TGCGCCAGCAGTCTCGGACAGGGGGATGACGAGCAGTACTTC. Encoded protein: CASSLGQGDDEQYF.

The chain recombines TRBV30 with TRBJ2-2; D gene uncertain. The CDR3 runs 14 residues. Trimming pared 0 bases from V and 7 bases from J, leaving 12 bases between. Looked up from germline, CDR1 is GTSNPN and CDR2 is SVGIG (reference sequence). CDR3 sequence (DNA): TGTGCCTGGAGTGTAATTGCCCCCGGCGGGGAGCTGTTTTTT. Protein: CAWSVIAPGGELFF.